This T cell receptor (beta chain) was captured by sequencing in a study of regulatory T cells in long-lasting Graves disease. Arm-PCR of CDR3 regions and iRepertoire HTBI primers were the basis on which TCR beta libraries were built. TCRdb analysed the multiplex PCR reads with MiXCR anew, one entry per CDR3 protein. The data contain some 300,000 distinct CDR3 sequences, roughly a fifth of them singletons. The CDR3 covers 16 residues. Germline V gene sequence: CDR1 DFQATT, CDR2 SNEGSKA (reference sequence). V dropped 0 bases and J dropped 3; count of bases not matched to a gene: 10. This clonotype was recorded at least ten times. As for time point: persistent/refractory GD, antithyroid drugs over 5 years with positive TRAb. Researchers made the TCR library from RNA that was extracted from PBMCs.

The sample was peripheral blood mononuclear cells (PBMCs), taken when the disease was refractory, from a patient treated with antithyroid drugs. This sequence was found in a female donor with Graves disease. The rearrangement uses TRBV20-1 and TRBJ2-7; 8 nucleotides line up with TRBD1. The CDR3 DNA sequence: TGCAGTGCTAGAGACCCCTGGGGACAGGAGAACTACGAGCAGTACTTC. As protein: CSARDPWGQENYEQYF.